These T cell receptor beta chains were read from a single sample in a study of blood T cell repertoires in COVID-19. Profiling relied on immunoSEQ multiplex PCR, and the TCRdb table lists in-frame clones only, not all of them. The sample lists 300,000 or so clones, 86% occurring once. The sample consisted of PBMCs or T cells enriched from blood (not recorded which). These receptors came from a woman in her forties with acute COVID-19. Each CDR3 is given with its conserved first and last residue.

TRBJ1-6	15	TRBV25-1	CASSAGDHNNSPLHF
TRBJ2-3	15	TRBV18	CASSPPLLRTDTQYF
TRBJ2-1	19	TRBV28	CASSFELSSGGGIYNEQFF
TRBJ1-2	16	TRBV6-2/TRBV6-3	CASSPDRDVANYGYTF
TRBJ1-2	17	TRBV25-1	CASSDNGGTGVDYGYTF
TRBJ2-3	15	TRBV7-2	CASSLDVGRGPPEYF
TRBJ1-5	15	TRBV28	CASSSAGTGDQPQHF
TRBJ2-2	18	TRBV6-6	CASSRRGGASPMRGELFF
TRBJ2-7	16	TRBV27	CASSLTLLARAYEQYF
TRBJ2-3	15	TRBV7-2	CASSFGPGWTDTQYF